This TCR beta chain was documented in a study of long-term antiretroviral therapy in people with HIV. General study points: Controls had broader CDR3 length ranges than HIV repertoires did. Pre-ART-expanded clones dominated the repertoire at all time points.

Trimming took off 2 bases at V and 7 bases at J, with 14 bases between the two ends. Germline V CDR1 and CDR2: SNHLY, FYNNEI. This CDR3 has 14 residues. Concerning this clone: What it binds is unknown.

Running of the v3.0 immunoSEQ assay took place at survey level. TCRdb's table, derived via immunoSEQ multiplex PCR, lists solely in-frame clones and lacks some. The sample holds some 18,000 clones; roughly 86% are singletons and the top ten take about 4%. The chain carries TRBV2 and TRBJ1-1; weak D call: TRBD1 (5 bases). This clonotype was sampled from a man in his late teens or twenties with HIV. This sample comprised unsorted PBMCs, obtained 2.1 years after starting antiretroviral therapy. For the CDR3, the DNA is TGTGCCAGCAGTGAATTTGGCAGGGCTAATGAAGCTTTCTTT. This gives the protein CASSEFGRANEAFF.